Listed here are 24 T cell receptor beta chains from one sample, sequenced in a study of T cell responses to AZD1222 COVID-19 vaccine. Profiling relied on immunoSEQ multiplex PCR, and the TCRdb table lists in-frame clones only, not all of them. The sample has 13,000 or so clones; about 80% are singletons. The material was peripheral blood, obtained 28 days after the second AZD1222 dose. The receptor source for this set is an adult who received the AZD1222 COVID-19 vaccine.

The gene calls are TRBV7-9 and TRBJ1-1; TRBD1 is a possible D gene (6 bases). The CDR3 runs 13 residues. Trimming took 6 bases from V and 4 from J, leaving 12 bases between them. Germline CDR1 SEHNR, CDR2 FQNEAQ (reference sequence). The CDR3: CASRPRGPTEAFF. CDR3 nucleotide sequence: TGTGCCAGCAGGCCCCGGGGGCCCACTGAAGCTTTCTTT. Together with reference TRBV7-9 and TRBJ1-1, the CDR3 gives the full variable domain: DTGVSQNPRHKITKRGQNVTFRCDPISEHNRLYWYRQTLGQGPEFLTYFQNEAQLEKSRLLSDRFSAERPKGSFSTLEIQRTEQGDSAMYLCASRPRGPTEAFFGQGTRLTVV.

The J gene is TRBJ2-5, the V gene TRBV6-2 or TRBV6-3, with 11 nucleotides matching TRBD2. This CDR3 spans 19 amino acids. Trimming at V came to 6 bases and at J to 5 bases, leaving 20 bases not matched to a gene. Germline V gene lookup returns CDR1 MNHEY and CDR2 SVGEGT. The CDR3, as DNA: TGTGCCAGCAGCTCCATAACCCTAATACTAGCGGGAGATTTGGAGACCCAGTACTTC. This translates into CASSSITLILAGDLETQYF.

The chain recombines TRBV27 with TRBJ2-1; TRBD2 might be the D (5 bases). With 4 bases removed from V and 8 bases from J, the gap between germline ends came to 12 bases. CDR1 MNHEY and CDR2 SMNVEV come from the germline V gene (reference sequence). The CDR3 is 13 residues long. CDR3 nucleotides: TGTGCCAGCAGTTGGTCGGGAAAGTATGAGCAGTTCTTC. Its protein is CASSWSGKYEQFF.

The chain is built from TRBV9 and TRBJ2-1, with D hard to call. Germline loops: CDR1 SGDLS, CDR2 YYNGEE. This CDR3 is 15 amino acids long. Trimming left V 4 bases short and J 0 bases short, with 11 bases between. The DNA for the CDR3 is TGTGCCAGCAGCCCCCGGAGAGTCTCCTACAATGAGCAGTTCTTC. It yields the protein CASSPRRVSYNEQFF.

The J gene is TRBJ2-7, the V gene TRBV9, with D unclear. V was trimmed by 1 base and J by 2 bases, leaving 10 bases between them. CDR1 and CDR2 (germline): SGDLS, YYNGEE. This CDR3 contains 14 residues. CDR3 amino acids: CASSVRVEAYEQYF. The CDR3 region has the DNA TGTGCCAGCAGCGTAAGGGTGGAAGCCTACGAGCAGTACTTC.

This rearrangement joins TRBV6-5 to TRBJ1-5; possibly TRBD1 for D (6 bases). Trimming pared 6 bases from V and 6 bases from J, leaving 18 bases between. This CDR3 contains 15 residues. The V gene's germline CDR1 is MNHEY and CDR2 SVGAGI. CDR3 sequence (DNA): TGTGCCAGCAGCCTAGTAGGGGGGCAAGGTCAGCCCCAGCATTTT. Translating gives CASSLVGGQGQPQHF.

The V gene is TRBV24-1, the J gene TRBJ2-7, with D perhaps TRBD1 (5 bases). The CDR3 has 13 amino acids. V was pared by 3 bases and J by 5 bases, with 10 bases between. Germline V gene data show CDR1 as KGHDR and CDR2 as SFDVKD. CDR3 in amino acids: CATSDPDRDEQYF. DNA for the CDR3: TGTGCCACCAGTGATCCAGACAGAGACGAGCAGTACTTC.

The V and J genes are TRBV2 and TRBJ1-5; D gene uncertain. The germline CDR1 and CDR2 sequences are SNHLY and FYNNEI. V gave up 6 bases and J gave up 0 bases, with 6 bases separating them. The length of the CDR3 is 13 residues. This CDR3 reads CASRENSNQPQHF. The CDR3 region has the DNA TGTGCCAGCAGAGAAAATAGCAATCAGCCCCAGCATTTT.

V usage is TRBV4-2 and J usage is TRBJ2-1; no reliable D call. The germline CDR1 and CDR2 sequences are LGHNA and YNFKEQ. This CDR3 region has 14 residues. The V gene lost 0 bases and the J gene lost 12 bases, with 15 bases spanning the gap. CDR3 sequence reads: CASSQDLGRSRQFF. CDR3 in DNA: TGTGCCAGCAGCCAAGATTTAGGAAGAAGTAGGCAGTTCTTC.

The CDR3 here is CASSLTGFGGYTF. The CDR3 coding sequence is TGTGCCAGCAGCTTGACGGGGTTCGGCGGCTACACCTTC. The chain links TRBV7-9 to TRBJ1-2; D is uncertain. Looked up from germline, CDR1 is SEHNR and CDR2 is FQNEAQ (reference sequence). The CDR3 totals 13 residues. Between the trimmed V and J ends, which lost 3 bases and 8 bases, there was a span of 13 bases.

The J gene is TRBJ2-7, the V gene TRBV18; D may correspond to TRBD1 or TRBD2 (5 bases each). This CDR3 is 14 amino acids long. V lost 3 bases and J lost 5, with 14 bases in between. Germline V lookup: CDR1 KGHSH, CDR2 LQKENI. CDR3 loop: CASSPQFQGDEQYF. The CDR3 bases are TGTGCCAGCTCACCGCAATTCCAGGGAGACGAGCAGTACTTC.

The gene calls are TRBV6-1 and TRBJ2-7; unclear D gene. Germline V lookup: CDR1 MNHNS, CDR2 SASEGT. CDR3 length: 12 amino acids. Trimming pared 1 base from V and 6 bases from J, leaving 7 bases between. The CDR3 here is CASSEVGLEQYF. The DNA for the CDR3 is TGTGCCAGCAGTGAAGTGGGTCTCGAGCAGTACTTC.

The rearrangement uses TRBV19 and TRBJ2-5, with 8 bases identical to TRBD1. Germline V gene sequence: CDR1 LNHDA, CDR2 SQIVND (reference sequence). V gave up 3 bases and J gave up 4 bases; unmatched junction bases: 1. The CDR3 has 13 residues. CDR3 sequence: CASSIRGRETQYF. The DNA for the CDR3 is TGTGCCAGTAGTATCAGGGGGCGAGAGACCCAGTACTTC.

J is TRBJ1-5 and V is TRBV7-9; D unresolved. The germline V and J ends were trimmed by 0 bases and 2 bases, with 8 bases remaining between them. CDR1 is SEHNR, CDR2 FQNEAQ, per germline (reference sequence). CDR3 length: 15 residues. The CDR3 nucleotides are TGTGCCAGCAGCTTAGCGAACGGAGGCAATCAGCCCCAGCATTTT. Translating it yields CASSLANGGNQPQHF.

The chain links TRBV7-2 to TRBJ2-2; D might be TRBD1 or TRBD2, each matching 6 bases. V was clipped by 0 bases and J by 14 bases, with 16 bases between them. This CDR3 is built from 14 residues. The germline V gene encodes CDR1 SGHTA and CDR2 FQGNSA. DNA for the CDR3: TGTGCCAGCAGCTTAGCTGTAGGGGGGACGGGCCTGTTTTTT. It is translated as CASSLAVGGTGLFF.

This chain joins TRBV5-4 and TRBJ1-4; 12 bases align to TRBD1. CDR3 length: 15 residues. The germline V gene encodes CDR1 SGHNT and CDR2 YYREEE (reference sequence). J was trimmed by 7 bases and V by 4 bases; bases with no gene match: 5. The CDR3 DNA reads as TGTGCCAGCAGCGTGGGACAGGGGGCTTTTGAAAAACTGTTTTTT. It encodes CASSVGQGAFEKLFF.

V usage is TRBV5-4 and J usage is TRBJ2-7; 8 bases agree with TRBD2. V dropped 2 bases and J dropped 2; count of bases not matched to a gene: 6. The CDR3 is 15 residues long. The germline V gene has CDR1 SGHNT and CDR2 YYREEE (reference sequence). CDR3 loop: CASSFSGGPTYEQYF. For the CDR3, the DNA is TGTGCCAGCAGCTTTTCGGGGGGGCCGACCTACGAGCAGTACTTC.

This chain's CDR3 is CASSEFRGRETQYF. CDR3 in DNA: TGTGCCAGCAGTGAATTTAGGGGGCGGGAGACCCAGTACTTC. V and J are TRBV6-1 and TRBJ2-5; TRBD1 matches at 7 bases. Losses at the gene ends were 2 bases for V and 5 bases for J; bases not matched to a gene: 5. The length of the CDR3 is 14 residues. In germline, CDR1 is MNHNS, CDR2 SASEGT.

The chain is built from TRBV3-1 (or the pseudogene TRBV3-2) and TRBJ1-1, with unresolved D. CDR3 length: 11 amino acids. From germline, CDR1 is LGHDT and CDR2 YNNKEL (reference sequence). The ends were cut back, 4 bases at V and 6 bases at J, with 6 bases in the middle. The CDR3 nucleotides read TGTGCCAGCAGCCTAGAGGCTGAAGCTTTCTTT. The encoded protein is CASSLEAEAFF.

V and J are TRBV6-6 and TRBJ2-2, with 14 bases fitting TRBD2. CDR3 length: 19 residues. Unmatched junction bases numbered 12, after V lost 6 bases and J lost 3 bases. Per germline, CDR1 MNHNY and CDR2 SVGAGI (reference sequence). DNA of the CDR3: TGTGCCAGCAGCTTCCGACTAGCGGGGGGGCGCGGGTACACCGGGGAGCTGTTTTTT. Protein sequence: CASSFRLAGGRGYTGELFF.

J is TRBJ1-4 and V is TRBV5-6; D gene unclear. Germline values: CDR1 SGHDT, CDR2 YYEEEE. There are 17 residues in the CDR3. Trimming pared 0 bases from V and 3 bases from J, leaving 15 bases between. The CDR3 sequence is CASSLARVWSPNEKLFF. The CDR3 DNA reads as TGTGCCAGCAGCTTGGCTAGGGTATGGTCGCCTAATGAAAAACTGTTTTTT.

The chain uses TRBV7-2 and TRBJ1-2, with D unclear. The CDR3 contains 12 residues. Looked up from germline, CDR1 is SGHTA and CDR2 is FQGNSA. Trimming stripped 5 bases from V and 12 bases from J, with 16 bases between. In nucleotides, the CDR3 is TGTGCCAGCAGCGCACGACGGGAAGGACACACCTTC. Protein product: CASSARREGHTF.

The CDR3 sequence is CATRTDFNTGELFF. CDR3 DNA: TGCGCCACCAGGACGGACTTTAACACCGGGGAGCTGTTTTTT. The V gene is TRBV4-3, the J gene TRBJ2-2; possible D gene TRBD2, 5 bases. The germline gives CDR1 LGHNA, CDR2 YSLEER. V shed 10 bases and J shed 2 bases, with 14 bases lying between them. This CDR3 has 14 residues.

This clone showed up just once. This chain uses TRBV27 with TRBJ2-7; 9 nucleotides match TRBD1. J was trimmed by 2 bases and V by 4 bases; bases with no gene match: 3. The CDR3 runs 14 residues. Germline CDR1 is MNHEY and CDR2 is SMNVEV (reference sequence). The CDR3: CASSYDRGAYEQYF. DNA of the CDR3: TGTGCCAGCAGTTACGACAGGGGGGCCTACGAGCAGTACTTC.